This entry lists 32 T cell receptor beta chains sequenced from one sample in a study of cytomegalovirus exposure and HLA in healthy donors. The PCR was carried out with 60 Vbeta primers and 13 Jbeta primers. This table comes from immunoSEQ multiplex PCR, and its TCRdb copy is limited to in-frame clones, with some not included. In total, the table holds about 32,000 clones. Sequencing used PBMCs. The receptors were gathered from a female donor in good health and CMV-seronegative.

The chain employs TRBV5-6 and TRBJ1-1, with 11 nucleotides matching TRBD1. J was trimmed by 1 base and V by 4 bases; bases with no gene match: 3. Germline CDR1 reads SGHDT; CDR2 reads YYEEEE. This CDR3 is built from 15 residues. CDR3 in DNA: TGTGCCAGCAGCAGGGACAGGGGGAGGAACACTGAAGCTTTCTTT. Its translation is CASSRDRGRNTEAFF.

J is TRBJ1-1 and V is TRBV18; maybe TRBD1 (5 bases). Per the germline V gene, CDR1 is KGHSH and CDR2 is LQKENI. The V gene lost 0 bases and the J gene lost 8 bases, with 7 bases spanning the gap. The CDR3 is 12 amino acids. CDR3 sequence (DNA): TGTGCCAGCTCACCACCGGGGGGGGAAGCTTTCTTT. It encodes CASSPPGGEAFF.

The chain recombines TRBV6-5 with TRBJ2-7; D might be TRBD1 (5 bases). The germline V gene encodes CDR1 MNHEY and CDR2 SVGAGI. Trimming left V 0 bases short and J 6 bases short, with 15 bases between. This CDR3 is 15 amino acids long. CDR3 in amino acids: CASSYSAGWAREQYF. CDR3 sequence (DNA): TGTGCCAGCAGTTACTCTGCAGGGTGGGCCCGCGAGCAGTACTTC.

The chain links TRBV9 to TRBJ1-2, with 12 nucleotides matching TRBD1. Per the germline V gene, CDR1 is SGDLS and CDR2 is YYNGEE. The length of the CDR3 is 15 residues. V lost 4 bases and J lost 7; bases outside the gene matches: 8. The CDR3 bases are TGTGCCAGCAGCCCAGCCGGGACAGGGGGCGGTGGCTACACCTTC. Translation gives CASSPAGTGGGGYTF. Based on the CDR3 plus reference TRBV9 and TRBJ1-2, the full variable domain is DSGVTQTPKHLITATGQRVTLRCSPRSGDLSVYWYQQSLDQGLQFLIQYYNGEERAKGNILERFSAQQFPDLHSELNLSSLELGDSALYFCASSPAGTGGGGYTFGSGTRLTVV.

J is TRBJ1-2 and V is TRBV11-2; 7 nucleotides match TRBD1. V lost 8 bases and J lost 4; bases outside the gene matches: 13. CDR1 SGHAT and CDR2 FQNNGV come from the germline V gene. This CDR3 has 15 residues. CDR3 region: CASALRGGGSYGYTF. DNA of the CDR3: TGTGCCAGCGCGCTGAGAGGGGGCGGTAGCTATGGCTACACCTTC.

The chain couples TRBV9 to TRBJ1-2, with D perhaps matching TRBD1 (6 bases). Deletions cut 2 bases from V and 4 bases from J, with 12 bases between. Germline V gene sequence: CDR1 SGDLS, CDR2 YYNGEE. The CDR3 contains 14 residues. CDR3 nucleotide sequence: TGTGCCAGCAGCGTTGAAGGACAGTTCTATGGCTACACCTTC. Protein product: CASSVEGQFYGYTF.

This chain uses TRBV7-9 with TRBJ2-3; 9 nucleotides align to TRBD2. Unmatched junction bases numbered 5, after V lost 5 bases and J lost 5 bases. Germline-derived CDR1 and CDR2 are SEHNR and FQNEAQ (reference sequence). The CDR3 has 14 residues. CDR3 sequence: CASSPGLAEDTQYF. The CDR3 region has the DNA TGTGCCAGCAGCCCGGGACTAGCAGAAGATACGCAGTATTTT. Full variable domain (missing parts from reference TRBV7-9 and TRBJ2-3): DTGVSQNPRHKITKRGQNVTFRCDPISEHNRLYWYRQTLGQGPEFLTYFQNEAQLEKSRLLSDRFSAERPKGSFSTLEIQRTEQGDSAMYLCASSPGLAEDTQYFGPGTRLTVL.

V usage is TRBV4-2 and J usage is TRBJ1-3; 7 bases match TRBD1. The CDR3 spans 19 residues. The J segment lost 1 base and the V segment lost 3 bases, leaving 15 bases of the junction unmatched. Germline V lookup: CDR1 LGHNA, CDR2 YNFKEQ. The CDR3: CASSHPGQISLLSGNTIYF. The CDR3 bases are TGTGCCAGCAGCCATCCGGGACAGATCTCTCTTTTGTCTGGAAACACCATATATTTT.

This rearrangement joins TRBV6-1 to TRBJ1-6; D possibly corresponds to TRBD1 (6 bases). In germline, CDR1 is MNHNS, CDR2 SASEGT. V lost 0 bases and J lost 9, with 12 bases in between. The CDR3 runs 15 residues. The CDR3 region has the DNA TGTGCCAGCAGTGAAGCCCAGGGGATGGGTTCACCCCTCCACTTT. It encodes CASSEAQGMGSPLHF.

The J gene is TRBJ2-2, the V gene TRBV10-3; the match to TRBD1 covers 8 bases. V gave up 3 bases and J gave up 1 base; unmatched junction bases: 1. The CDR3 totals 15 residues. In germline, CDR1 is ENHRY, CDR2 SYGVKD. This chain's CDR3 is CAISDGQGNTGELFF. For the CDR3, the DNA is TGTGCCATCAGTGACGGACAGGGGAACACCGGGGAGCTGTTTTTT.

The rearrangement uses TRBV6-1 and TRBJ1-4; 10 bases line up with TRBD1. In germline, CDR1 is MNHNS, CDR2 SASEGT. The CDR3 spans 14 residues. Unmatched junction bases numbered 1, after V lost 1 base and J lost 8 bases. CDR3 sequence: CASSEGQGAEKLFF. CDR3 bases: TGTGCCAGCAGTGAAGGACAGGGGGCGGAAAAACTGTTTTTT.

The chain is built from TRBV4-2 and TRBJ2-1, with 7 bases that match TRBD2. Trimming took 5 bases from V and 4 from J; bases not matched to a gene: 8. In germline, CDR1 is LGHNA, CDR2 YNFKEQ. The CDR3 extends over 15 amino acids. CDR3 sequence reads: CASSAAREGYNEQFF. The CDR3 DNA reads as TGTGCCAGCAGCGCCGCGAGGGAGGGTTACAATGAGCAGTTCTTC.

This chain links TRBV4-2 with TRBJ2-2; D is possibly TRBD1 (7 bases). The CDR3 extends over 14 amino acids. V lost 3 bases, J lost 6 bases, and 11 bases lay in between. Germline V gene data show CDR1 as LGHNA and CDR2 as YNFKEQ. DNA for the CDR3: TGTGCCAGCAGCCATGGAGGGGGCCCCGGGGAGCTGTTTTTT. Translation gives CASSHGGGPGELFF.

The rearrangement joins TRBV5-1 to TRBJ2-7; tentative D call: TRBD1 (6 bases). There are 17 residues in the CDR3. Trimming shortened V by 0 bases and J by 2 bases, and 18 bases separated the two germline ends. In germline, CDR1 is SGHRS, CDR2 YFSETQ. CDR3: CASSLAYIVGQTYEQYF. CDR3 in DNA: TGCGCCAGCAGCTTGGCTTATATAGTAGGACAGACCTACGAGCAGTACTTC.

This sequence joins TRBV20-1 and TRBJ2-3; 7 nucleotides agree with TRBD2. Per the germline V gene, CDR1 is DFQATT and CDR2 is SNEGSKA (reference sequence). The CDR3 contains 10 residues. DNA for the CDR3: TGCAGCGGGAGGACAGATACGCAGTATTTT. Amino acids: CSGRTDTQYF.

This chain uses TRBV2 with TRBJ2-7, with D possibly matching TRBD1 (5 bases). The CDR3 contains 14 residues. Germline V gives CDR1 SNHLY, CDR2 FYNNEI. V shed 5 bases and J shed 6 bases, with 17 bases lying between them. CDR3 region: CASSQAGQGFEQYF. CDR3 bases: TGTGCCAGCAGTCAGGCCGGGCAGGGCTTCGAGCAGTACTTC.

This chain joins TRBV6-4 and TRBJ2-5; weak D call: TRBD2 (5 bases). The CDR3 consists of 15 residues. CDR1 is MRHNA and CDR2 is SNTAGT in the germline V gene. V lost 0 bases and J 3 bases, leaving 11 bases between the germline ends. DNA for the CDR3: TGTGCCAGCAGTGACTCGAGAGGGCGCAAAGAGACCCAGTACTTC. Translation: CASSDSRGRKETQYF.

This chain joins TRBV4-1 and TRBJ2-3; D call uncertain. With 4 bases removed from V and 6 bases from J, the gap between germline ends came to 17 bases. This CDR3 spans 15 amino acids. CDR1 is MGHRA and CDR2 is YSYEKL in the germline V gene. The CDR3 sequence: CASSRPGKTNDTQYF. Written as DNA, the CDR3 is TGCGCCAGCAGCCGTCCGGGTAAGACCAACGATACGCAGTATTTT.

The chain links TRBV19 to TRBJ1-5, with TRBD1 matching over 10 bases. Trimming at V came to 7 bases and at J to 5 bases, leaving 5 bases not matched to a gene. In germline, CDR1 is LNHDA, CDR2 SQIVND (reference sequence). The CDR3 length is 14 residues. The CDR3 nucleotides are TGTGCCAGTAAGAAGGGACAGGGGCATCAGCCCCAGCATTTT. It yields the protein CASKKGQGHQPQHF.

V usage is TRBV20-1 and J usage is TRBJ2-7; D unclear. This CDR3 is 11 amino acids long. With 8 bases removed from V and 3 bases from J, the gap between germline ends came to 11 bases. Germline V gene lookup returns CDR1 DFQATT and CDR2 SNEGSKA (reference sequence). This CDR3 is CSLDFNYEQYF. In DNA form, the CDR3 reads TGCAGTCTTGACTTTAACTACGAGCAGTACTTC.

This chain uses TRBV6-4 with TRBJ2-1; D may be TRBD1 (6 bases). Per the germline V gene, CDR1 is MRHNA and CDR2 is SNTAGT. Trimming removed 5 bases from V and 9 bases from J, with 14 bases in between. The CDR3 is made up of 13 amino acids. The CDR3 DNA reads TGTGCCAGCAGTCCGGTGAAGGGGGTTGAGCAGTTCTTC. This sequence encodes CASSPVKGVEQFF.

The chain couples TRBV25-1 to TRBJ1-6; weak D call: TRBD1 (5 bases). Per the germline V gene, CDR1 is MGHDK and CDR2 is SYGVNS. Trimming removed 1 base from V and 7 bases from J, with 11 bases in between. CDR3 length: 15 amino acids. For the CDR3, the DNA is TGTGCCAGCAGTGAATCTAGGGCAGGGAATTCACCCCTCCACTTT. Translation gives CASSESRAGNSPLHF.

The rearrangement joins TRBV7-3 to TRBJ2-1; D is undetermined. Germline V gene data show CDR1 as SGHTA and CDR2 as FQGTGA. Trimming took off 0 bases at V and 0 bases at J, with 9 bases between the two ends. The CDR3 extends over 16 amino acids. CDR3 in amino acids: CASSLTGPSSYNEQFF. CDR3 sequence (DNA): TGTGCCAGCAGCTTAACAGGTCCTAGCTCCTACAATGAGCAGTTCTTC.

The chain carries TRBV5-6 and TRBJ2-7, with 8 bases aligning to TRBD2. With V trimmed by 0 bases and J by 5 bases, 10 bases remained unmatched. CDR1 is SGHDT and CDR2 is YYEEEE in the germline V gene. The CDR3 loop spans 16 amino acids. The CDR3 protein is CASSLVPGGSNHEQYF. For the CDR3, the DNA is TGTGCCAGCAGCTTGGTTCCGGGGGGGTCCAACCACGAGCAGTACTTC.

The chain joins TRBV11-3 to TRBJ1-1; D perhaps matches TRBD1 (6 bases). The CDR3 runs to 15 residues. Per germline, CDR1 SGHNT and CDR2 YENEEA. V dropped 0 bases and J dropped 5 bases, with 13 bases sitting between them. CDR3 sequence: CASSLERGFGTEAFF. As DNA, the CDR3 is TGTGCCAGCAGCTTAGAAAGGGGGTTTGGGACTGAAGCTTTCTTT.

This rearrangement joins TRBV30 to TRBJ1-4; 7 nucleotides line up with TRBD1. This CDR3 comprises 15 residues. Germline CDR1 GTSNPN, CDR2 SVGIG (reference sequence). The V segment lost 5 bases and the J segment 8 bases; nucleotides outside the gene matches: 14. In DNA, the CDR3 is TGTGCCTGGGACCGAATCGACAGGGACGACGAAAAACTGTTTTTT. Protein sequence: CAWDRIDRDDEKLFF.

The genes are TRBV6-5 and TRBJ2-7, with a tentative D call TRBD1 (6 bases). This CDR3 has 13 amino acids. In germline, CDR1 is MNHEY, CDR2 SVGAGI. V shed 2 bases and J shed 2 bases, with 7 bases lying between them. The DNA for the CDR3 is TGTGCCAGCAGTTACCGGGACACCTACGAGCAGTACTTC. Translation: CASSYRDTYEQYF.

CDR3 in amino acids: CASSWGFEQPQHF. Written as DNA, the CDR3 is TGTGCCAGTAGTTGGGGCTTTGAGCAGCCCCAGCATTTT. The chain carries TRBV19 and TRBJ1-5; the D gene is possibly TRBD1 (5 bases). Germline-derived CDR1 and CDR2 are LNHDA and SQIVND (reference sequence). Trimming removed 5 bases at V and 7 bases at J, with 12 bases between. The CDR3 is made up of 13 amino acids.

The chain combines TRBV29-1 with TRBJ1-6; D possibly corresponds to TRBD1 (5 bases). Germline values: CDR1 SQVTM, CDR2 ANQGSEA. The V end was cut by 3 bases, the J end by 10 bases, with 10 bases between. CDR3 length: 12 amino acids. Here the CDR3 reads CSVEAGWSPLHF. The CDR3 region has the DNA TGCAGCGTTGAGGCAGGGTGGTCACCCCTCCACTTT.

The rearrangement links TRBV5-4 to TRBJ1-5; 7 nucleotides line up with TRBD1. CDR3 size: 15 residues. V lost 4 bases and J lost 4; bases outside the gene matches: 8. Germline lookup yields CDR1 SGHNT and CDR2 YYREEE (reference sequence). CDR3 in DNA: TGTGCCAGCAGCCAAGGAGGGACAGCTAATCAGCCCCAGCATTTT. This sequence encodes CASSQGGTANQPQHF.

CDR3 bases: TGCGCCAGCAGCCCCCGACAGGGGGCCAAGAACACTGAAGCTTTCTTT. It codes for CASSPRQGAKNTEAFF. This chain uses TRBV4-1 with TRBJ1-1; 10 nucleotides match TRBD1. CDR3 length equals 16 residues. The germline gives CDR1 MGHRA, CDR2 YSYEKL. Trimming cost V 4 bases and J 1 base; bases outside gene matches: 6.

This rearrangement joins TRBV9 to TRBJ2-7, with 9 bases aligning to TRBD1. The V segment lost 2 bases and the J segment 0 bases; nucleotides outside the gene matches: 6. The CDR3 contains 16 residues. CDR1 is SGDLS and CDR2 is YYNGEE in the germline V gene. CDR3 in amino acids: CASSVGTGTFSYEQYF. DNA for the CDR3: TGTGCCAGCAGCGTCGGGACAGGGACATTCTCCTACGAGCAGTACTTC.